Given below is one T cell receptor (beta chain) in context. The antigen is undetermined. This record belongs to a study of cytomegalovirus exposure and HLA in healthy donors. Overall study: The approximately 120 validation repertoires used the same platform as the 650 to 850 first-cohort repertoires, a later analysis reported. Study-wide findings and caveats: Clusters of TCRs from the first cohort tended to co-occur in the roughly 120 validation repertoires (as a later analysis found).

Clones were sequenced by immunoSEQ multiplex PCR, and TCRdb holds only the in-frame ones, with some missing. Of some 150,000 clones listed, about 89% are singletons. The donors were part of the validation cohort of 100 to 150 subjects. That cohort was separate from the first cohort, which comprised fewer than 800 subjects. CDR1 is LGHNA, CDR2 YSLEER, per germline. Trimming left V 0 bases short and J 9 bases short, with 12 bases between. The CDR3 sequence is 14 residues long. Sequenced sample: PBMCs. The sequence was collected from a man aged 18 to 30 in good health and CMV-seropositive. The genes are TRBV4-3 and TRBJ2-1; D gene uncertain. The CDR3 coding sequence is TGCGCCAGCAGCCAAGATACCAGGCATGGTGAGCAGTTCTTC. This sequence encodes CASSQDTRHGEQFF.